This TCR beta chain was recorded in a study of CD8+CD57+ T cells in acquired aplastic anemia. A single count supports this clonotype. The CDR3 extends over 14 amino acids. Per the germline V gene, CDR1 is SGHNT and CDR2 is YYREEE (reference sequence). The V end was cut by 1 base, the J end by 4 bases, with 9 bases between. Genomic DNA provided the template from which TCR beta VDJ and CDR3 profiles were obtained. TCRdb re-analysed the reads in MiXCR, keeping a single row per CDR3 protein. The sample includes 200,000 to 250,000 distinct CDR3 sequences, over 55% of them seen just once. Sequenced sample: sorted CD4+, CD8+, or CD8+CD57+ T cells (not recorded which) from PBMCs. The genes are TRBV5-4 and TRBJ1-5, with D hard to call. This TCR was recovered from a human donor in good health. The CDR3 coding sequence is TGTGCCAGCAGCTTGCATGGACTGAATCAGCCCCAGCATTTT. It encodes CASSLHGLNQPQHF.